This passage covers 27 T cell receptor delta chains from one sample sequenced in a study of gamma-delta T cells after stem cell transplantation. With CATT, TCRdb re-called clones from the RT-PCR reads. The data show more than 10,000 delta-chain clones, with 1.3% seen just once and approximately 10% held by the top ten. Sequenced input: gamma-delta T cells. Source of these receptors: a human donor. It is not recorded whose cells these are; they may come from a transplant donor.

Concerning this clone: Possible read error: a much larger clone is one base away. The genes are TRDV2 and TRDJ1; 13 positions agree with TRDD3. In germline, CDR1 is GEAIGNYY, CDR2 EKD. Trimming took 0 bases from V and 6 from J; bases not matched to a gene: 21. This CDR3 region has 21 residues. CDR3 region: CACDTVPQWSTGGYARNKLIF. For the CDR3, the DNA is TGTGCCTGTGACACCGTACCCCAGTGGTCTACTGGGGGATACGCTAGGAATAAACTCATCTTT.

Relative to its sample, this clone is medium-sized. This sequence joins TRDV2 and TRDJ3; 10 nucleotides agree with TRDD3. The germline V gene has CDR1 GEAIGNYY and CDR2 EKD. After removal of 0 bases from V and 0 bases from J, the junction contained 10 bases not matched to a gene. This CDR3 is 21 amino acids long. CDR3 amino acids: CACDTADGGYSSSWDTRQMFF. The CDR3 nucleotides read TGTGCCTGTGACACCGCGGATGGGGGATACTCGAGCTCCTGGGACACCCGACAGATGTTTTTC.

This clone has only a few counts. A far larger clone is one nucleotide away, so this likely arose from a read error. This same CDR3 is encoded by further DNA sequences in the sample. The V gene is TRDV2, the J gene TRDJ1, with 7 bases lining up with TRDD3. This CDR3 region has 18 residues. Germline CDR1 and CDR2: GEAIGNYY and EKD. With V trimmed by 0 bases and J by 1 base, 13 bases remained unmatched. The chain's CDR3 is CACDTLLGGYAATDKLIF. CDR3 bases: TGTGCCTGTGACACCCTCCTTGGAGGATACGCGGCCACCGATAAACTCATCTTT.

This clone is judged medium-sized (0.01 to 0.1%). This chain uses TRDV2 with TRDJ1; the match to TRDD3 covers 7 bases. The CDR3 is 20 residues long. V shed 0 bases and J 0 bases; nucleotides not matched to a gene: 18. CDR1 is GEAIGNYY and CDR2 is EKD in the germline V gene. The CDR3 DNA reads TGTGCCTGTGACACCGGGTCACTGTTACTGGGGACCCAGGACACCGATAAACTCATCTTT. Protein sequence: CACDTGSLLLGTQDTDKLIF.

This clone appeared many times. The rearrangement joins TRDV2 to TRDJ1; TRDD3 matches 9 bases. Trimming took 2 bases from V and 0 from J; bases not matched to a gene: 15. The CDR3 loop spans 19 amino acids. Germline lookup yields CDR1 GEAIGNYY and CDR2 EKD. CDR3 region: CACDRLGEGNAAYTDKLIF. In DNA, the CDR3 is TGTGCCTGTGACAGACTGGGGGAGGGGAATGCAGCGTACACCGATAAACTCATCTTT.

As concerns this clone: Germline and junction disagree at one end, which may indicate a read error. This chain connects TRDV2 to TRDJ1; tentative D call: TRDD3 (6 bases). This CDR3 spans 17 amino acids. CDR1 is GEAIGNYY and CDR2 is EKD in the germline V gene. The CDR3 DNA follows: TGTGCCTGTGACTATTGGGGGGGCCATTCGTACACCGATAAGCTCATCTTT. Its protein is CACDYWGGHSYTDKLIF.

This clone was seen at least ten times. Other DNA sequences of this sample code for an identical CDR3. The chain joins TRDV2 to TRDJ1; no reliable D call. Germline V gene sequence: CDR1 GEAIGNYY, CDR2 EKD. This CDR3 has 16 amino acids. Trimming cost V 0 bases and J 3 bases, with 16 bases left between them. CDR3 loop: CACDTLRAKGPDKLIF. In DNA, the CDR3 is TGTGCCTGTGACACCCTTCGCGCTAAGGGGCCCGATAAACTCATCTTT.

This clone qualifies as medium-sized. Other DNA sequences in this specimen translate into the identical CDR3. This chain uses TRDV2 with TRDJ1, with 7 bases matching TRDD3. CDR3 size: 14 residues. The V and J ends lost 0 bases and 6 bases, in that order; junction bases with no gene match: 6. CDR1 and CDR2 (germline): GEAIGNYY, EKD. This CDR3 reads CACDTVGDDHKLIF. In DNA, the CDR3 is TGTGCCTGTGACACCGTGGGGGACGACCATAAACTCATCTTT.

This clone was seen at least ten times. J is TRDJ1 and V is TRDV2; TRDD3 is a possible D gene (5 bases). The germline V and J ends were trimmed by 0 bases and 2 bases, with 12 bases remaining between them. Germline CDR1 and CDR2: GEAIGNYY and EKD. CDR3 length: 15 residues. The CDR3 is CACDTVGMVTDKLIF. The CDR3 nucleotides read TGTGCCTGTGACACCGTTGGGATGGTGACCGATAAACTCATCTTT.

This clone was observed many times. At the DNA level, this CDR3 is encoded by other sequences in the same sample as well. This chain joins TRDV2 and TRDJ1; no reliable D call. Germline CDR1 reads GEAIGNYY; CDR2 reads EKD. The CDR3 is 15 residues long. V was shortened by 0 bases and J by 4 bases, with 14 bases between the two germline ends. CDR3 in DNA: TGTGCCTGTGACACCGTTGGCCGACCCGACGATAAACTCATCTTT. It encodes CACDTVGRPDDKLIF.

To note about this clone: This likely traces to a read error, being one base from a far larger clone. Other DNA sequences in the same sample also yield this CDR3. The V call is TRDV2, the J call TRDJ1; 13 bases map to TRDD3. This CDR3 is 18 amino acids long. Germline CDR1 GEAIGNYY, CDR2 EKD. CDR3 protein: CACDTLLGDTRRADKLIF. For the CDR3, the DNA is TGCGCCTGTGACACCTTACTGGGGGATACGCGGAGGGCCGATAAACTCATCTTT.

Notes on this clone: This may be a read error: a much more frequent sequence differs by one nucleotide. This sequence joins TRDV2 and TRDJ1; D unresolved. Germline V gene lookup returns CDR1 GEAIGNYY and CDR2 EKD. V was trimmed by 3 bases and J by 2 bases, leaving 21 bases between them. The CDR3 is 17 residues long. CDR3 amino acids: CACDAVLRESVTDKLIF. The CDR3 bases are TGTGCCTGTGACGCCGTTCTCAGGGAGTCGGTAACCGATAAACTCATCTTT.

The sample holds a few counts of this clone. This is likely an artifact of a read error, given a far larger clone one base away. Other DNA sequences of this sample code for an identical CDR3. The V call is TRDV2, the J call TRDJ3; D may be TRDD3 (5 bases). Trimming took 0 bases from V and 0 from J, leaving 17 bases between them. The CDR3 consists of 20 residues. Looked up from germline, CDR1 is GEAIGNYY and CDR2 is EKD. DNA of the CDR3: TGTGCCTGTGACACCGGGGGTTTCCAGTCCAGCTCCTGGGACACCCGACAGATGTTTTTC. As protein: CACDTGGFQSSSWDTRQMFF.

In this sample, this clone is medium-sized (0.01 to 0.1%). J is TRDJ1 and V is TRDV2; a weak D match, TRDD3 (6 bases). The germline V and J ends were trimmed by 3 bases and 1 base, with 23 bases remaining between them. Looked up from germline, CDR1 is GEAIGNYY and CDR2 is EKD. The CDR3 consists of 18 residues. CDR3 protein: CACDPVGEGDQTTDKLIF. The CDR3 nucleotides read TGTGCCTGTGACCCGGTAGGAGAGGGGGACCAAACCACCGATAAACTCATCTTT.

Concerning this clone itself: Other nucleotide sequences from this sample produce the same CDR3. The chain joins TRDV2 to TRDJ1; TRDD3 matches at 8 bases. Germline lookup yields CDR1 GEAIGNYY and CDR2 EKD. Germline trimming cut 7 bases from V and 0 bases from J; bases unmatched to any gene: 21. This CDR3 is built from 19 residues. Written as DNA, the CDR3 is TGTGCCTGCGACGTGGTGGGGGATTCATCCCCGACCAACACCGATAAACTCATCTTT. Its protein is CACDVVGDSSPTNTDKLIF.

CDR3 sequence reads: CACDTLAGGHTDKLIF. The DNA for the CDR3 is TGTGCCTGTGACACGCTAGCTGGGGGACACACCGATAAACTCATCTTT. This chain uses TRDV2 with TRDJ1, with TRDD3 matching over 8 bases. V was pared by 1 base and J by 0 bases, with 6 bases of the junction left unmatched. The CDR3 length is 16 residues. The V gene's germline CDR1 is GEAIGNYY and CDR2 EKD.

This clone was observed many times. V gene TRDV2 combines with J gene TRDJ1; 9 bases are a match to TRDD3. The germline V gene has CDR1 GEAIGNYY and CDR2 EKD. The CDR3 length is 15 residues. V lost 2 bases to trimming and J lost 0 bases; unmatched junction nucleotides: 3. Written as DNA, the CDR3 is TGTGCCTGTGACATCGGGGATACGCACACCGATAAACTCATCTTT. As protein: CACDIGDTHTDKLIF.

Turning to this clone: TCRdb shows a much larger clone's protein in place of this DNA's translation, and the two differ at residue 3, likely through a read error; the protein shown is translated from the DNA. The J gene is TRDJ1, the V gene TRDV2; 13 bases are a match to TRDD3. Germline V gene lookup returns CDR1 GEAIGNYY and CDR2 EKD. This CDR3 region has 19 residues. CDR3 nucleotide sequence: TGTGCCCGTGACACCGTGACTGGGGGATACGCGACTGGTACCGATAAACTCATCTTT. Protein product: CARDTVTGGYATGTDKLIF.

Within the sample, this clone is medium-sized (0.01 to 0.1%). The same CDR3 is also encoded by other DNA sequences in this sample. The V call is TRDV2, the J call TRDJ1, with 7 bases fitting TRDD3. Germline CDR1 and CDR2: GEAIGNYY and EKD. V was pared by 2 bases and J by 0 bases, with 11 bases of the junction left unmatched. The CDR3 length is 17 residues. CDR3 sequence (DNA): TGTGCCTGTGACAGATTGGGGGAGCCTTTAGACACCGATAAACTCATCTTT. This translates into CACDRLGEPLDTDKLIF.

This clone was seen only a few times. The junction and the germline gene differ at one end; a read error may be behind it. The CDR3 reads CACDLLGDTPYIDKLIF. CDR3 nucleotide sequence: TGTGCTTGTGACTTACTGGGGGATACGCCGTACATCGATAAACTCATCTTT. The genes are TRDV2 and TRDJ1; 13 bases are shared with TRDD3. The CDR3 sequence is 17 residues long. Germline CDR1 and CDR2: GEAIGNYY and EKD.

Only a few counts were recorded for this clone. TCRdb assigns this DNA the protein of a much larger clone, which departs from its translation at residue 8; this likely reflects a read error, and the protein shown comes from translating the DNA. This chain links TRDV2 with TRDJ3; 7 positions match TRDD3. Germline V gene lookup returns CDR1 GEAIGNYY and CDR2 EKD. Losses at the gene ends were 4 bases for V and 3 bases for J; bases not matched to a gene: 11. The CDR3 runs to 18 residues. The CDR3 region is CACDSVGERLWDTRQMFF. In DNA form, the CDR3 reads TGTGCCTGTGATTCCGTGGGGGAAAGGCTCTGGGACACCCGACAGATGTTTTTC.

This clone has more than one count but fewer than ten. TCRdb assigns this DNA the protein of a much larger clone, which departs from its translation at residue 12; this likely reflects a read error, and the protein shown comes from translating the DNA. The chain uses TRDV2 and TRDJ1, with TRDD3 identical over 7 bases. The CDR3 totals 17 residues. Germline assignment: CDR1 GEAIGNYY and CDR2 EKD. The V and J ends lost 0 bases and 3 bases, in that order; junction bases with no gene match: 12. The CDR3 nucleotides read TGTGCCTGTGACACCCTTCTCAACTCGGGGGATTCCGATAAACTCATCTTT. This encodes CACDTLLNSGDSDKLIF.

As for this clone: TCRdb's listed protein matches a much larger clone and diverges from this DNA's translation at residue 16, likely through a read error; the protein shown comes from the DNA. The chain carries TRDV2 and TRDJ1; 11 bases map to TRDD3. CDR1 and CDR2 from the germline V gene are GEAIGNYY and EKD. CDR3 size: 19 residues. The CDR3 is CACDPVRPGGYRAEDRLIF. CDR3 DNA sequence: TGTGCCTGTGACCCGGTAAGGCCTGGGGGATACCGGGCAGAGGATAGACTCATCTTT.

By its share, this clone is medium-sized. Other DNA variants within this sample encode the same CDR3. V gene TRDV2 combines with J gene TRDJ1; TRDD3 is a possible D gene (6 bases). CDR1 and CDR2 (germline): GEAIGNYY, EKD. The CDR3 spans 17 residues. V was clipped by 3 bases and J by 0 bases, with 19 bases between them. The CDR3 coding sequence is TGTGCCTGTGACGCAGTACTGGGTTCCCTGTACACCGATAAACTCATCTTT. This encodes CACDAVLGSLYTDKLIF.

This clone was seen a handful of times. The protein held in TCRdb is that of a much larger clone and does not match this DNA's translation at residue 7, likely because of a read error; the protein shown is translated from the DNA. The chain uses TRDV2 and TRDJ1; TRDD3 agrees at 12 bases. Germline trimming cut 0 bases from V and 0 bases from J; bases unmatched to any gene: 7. The germline V gene has CDR1 GEAIGNYY and CDR2 EKD. The CDR3 covers 18 residues. In DNA, the CDR3 is TGTGCCTGTGACACCGTTTCTGGGGGATACGAGGACACCGATAAACTCATCTTT. It is translated as CACDTVSGGYEDTDKLIF.

By sample fraction, this clone is medium-sized. This chain uses TRDV2 with TRDJ1, with 8 bases aligning to TRDD3. This CDR3 is built from 18 residues. The junction had 11 bases not matched to a gene; V was cut back by 0 bases and J by 0 bases. Germline lookup yields CDR1 GEAIGNYY and CDR2 EKD. The CDR3 DNA sequence: TGTGCCTGTGACACCGCAGGACTGGGGGTGGGGTACACCGATAAACTCATCTTT. This sequence encodes CACDTAGLGVGYTDKLIF.

With respect to this clone: The TCRdb protein comes from a much larger clone and disagrees with this DNA's translation at residue 3, likely due to a read error; the protein given here is derived from the DNA. The chain combines TRDV2 with TRDJ1, with 7 bases that match TRDD3. Germline V CDR1 and CDR2: GEAIGNYY, EKD. There are 16 residues in the CDR3. The CDR3 loop is CAYDTVGGIIVDKLIF. The DNA of the CDR3 is TGTGCCTATGACACCGTTGGGGGGATTATAGTCGATAAACTCATCTTT.